A selection of T cell receptor beta chains follows, all from one sample in a study of beta chain features in type 1 diabetes. Repertoires were generated with immunoSEQ multiplex PCR, while TCRdb's copy carries only in-frame clones and drops some. In the table there are 300,000 or so clones, around an eighth of which are singletons. The sequenced sample consisted of naive CD4+ T cells from blood. All receptors derive from a man under 40 with type 1 diabetes. Each CDR3 is given without its conserved first and last residue. Size is stated for part of the rows, as once, few or many counts, or as a class when the clone is expanded.

>14|TRBV28|TRBJ1-1|.
ASRVGGTLGDTEAF
>13|TRBV18|TRBJ2-3|.
ASSPRGTSRDTQY
>13|TRBV5-1|TRBJ2-1|.
ASSLAGSSYNEQF
>10|TRBV29-1|TRBJ1-2|few
SVLPGDYGYT
>11|TRBV2|TRBJ2-3|.
ASSKREVDTQY
>13|TRBV5-1|TRBJ2-3|.
ASSLQGQSTDTQY
>13|TRBV15|TRBJ2-1|.
ATSRVYGDYNEQF
>11|TRBV11-2|TRBJ2-3|.
ASSLSPPDTQY
>11|TRBV2|TRBJ2-1|few
ASSGDRYNEQF
>12|TRBV28|TRBJ2-1|.
ASSTLQEYNEQF
>12|TRBV7-2|TRBJ2-3|few
ASSLVRGTDTQY
>12|TRBV5-1|TRBJ2-5|few
ASSRGPPQETQY
>11|TRBV28|TRBJ2-5|.
ASLTSGIETQY
>12|TRBV6-5|TRBJ2-7|.
ASSTLTGGYEQY
>15|TRBV4-1|TRBJ1-1|few
ASRSWDRGPRNTEAF
>11|TRBV6-5|TRBJ2-3|once
ATSLRGGDTQY
>9|TRBV20-1|TRBJ1-2|few
SVQGDYGYT
>12|TRBV7-2|TRBJ1-2|few
ASSSRQSYYGYT
>15|TRBV28|TRBJ2-7|.
ASSLYRSGTFSYEQY
>14|TRBV4-3|TRBJ2-1|few
ASSQGLAIPYNEQF
>13|TRBV15|TRBJ2-7|few
ATSRDSGNSYEQY
>13|TRBV19|TRBJ1-1|.
ATRTQGVTDTEAF
>12|TRBV18|TRBJ2-7|few
ASSNLAVPYEQY